One and the same sample provided the 29 T cell receptor beta chains below, sequenced in a study of control samples from healthy donors and cancer patients. This table comes from immunoSEQ multiplex PCR, and its TCRdb copy is limited to in-frame clones, with some not included. The table lists some 180,000 clones. Sequenced material: blood. These receptors originate from a young woman in good health.

The chain combines TRBV27 with TRBJ1-2; D remains unclear. The ends were cut back, 6 bases at V and 2 bases at J, with 7 bases in the middle. The CDR3 spans 12 residues. The germline V gene encodes CDR1 MNHEY and CDR2 SMNVEV (reference sequence). The chain's CDR3 is CASRGWNYGYTF. The CDR3 DNA reads TGTGCCAGCAGGGGCTGGAACTATGGCTACACCTTC.

The chain joins TRBV4-1 to TRBJ2-1; TRBD2 is a possible D gene (5 bases). Germline-derived CDR1 and CDR2 are MGHRA and YSYEKL. This CDR3 contains 17 residues. Trimming took off 0 bases at V and 0 bases at J, with 12 bases between the two ends. CDR3 sequence (DNA): TGCGCCAGCAGCCAAGATGACTACCTGAGCTCCTACAATGAGCAGTTCTTC. Its translation: CASSQDDYLSSYNEQFF.

As to this clone: This specimen includes other DNA sequences encoding the same CDR3. The gene calls are TRBV19 and TRBJ1-1, with D possibly being TRBD1 (5 bases). Germline V gives CDR1 LNHDA, CDR2 SQIVND (reference sequence). The CDR3 sequence is 12 residues long. Trimming left V 3 bases short and J 6 bases short, with 8 bases between. CDR3 bases: TGTGCCAGTAGTATTGGGGGACCTGAAGCTTTCTTT. Translated, it gives CASSIGGPEAFF.

The chain links TRBV27 to TRBJ1-1, with a possible D match to TRBD1 (5 bases). This CDR3 contains 14 residues. CDR1 MNHEY and CDR2 SMNVEV come from the germline V gene (reference sequence). V lost 3 bases and J 1 base, leaving 9 bases between the germline ends. CDR3 region: CASSFARANTEAFF. As DNA, the CDR3 is TGTGCCAGCAGTTTCGCCAGGGCGAACACTGAAGCTTTCTTT.

The chain recombines TRBV19 with TRBJ1-2; D unresolved. V lost 7 bases and J 1 base, leaving 7 bases between the germline ends. This CDR3 is built from 12 residues. Germline V CDR1 and CDR2: LNHDA, SQIVND (reference sequence). The CDR3 reads CASKMVNYGYTF. Here the CDR3 DNA reads TGTGCCAGTAAAATGGTTAACTATGGCTACACCTTC. The whole variable domain, filled in from reference TRBV19 and TRBJ1-2, reads DGGITQSPKYLFRKEGQNVTLSCEQNLNHDAMYWYRQDPGQGLRLIYYSQIVNDFQKGDIAEGYSVSREKKESFPLTVTSAQKNPTAFYLCASKMVNYGYTFGSGTRLTVV.

The V call is TRBV3-1 (or the pseudogene TRBV3-2), the J call TRBJ1-2, with D uncertain. There are 13 residues in the CDR3. Looked up from germline, CDR1 is LGHDT and CDR2 is YNNKEL (reference sequence). V lost 1 base and J lost 8, with 11 bases in between. The CDR3 region is CASSQVAGGGYTF. The CDR3 bases are TGTGCCAGCAGCCAAGTGGCCGGTGGGGGCTACACCTTC.

J is TRBJ1-2 and V is TRBV4-3; D ambiguous. V shed 6 bases and J shed 1 base, with 15 bases lying between them. CDR3 length equals 15 residues. Germline V gene lookup returns CDR1 LGHNA and CDR2 YSLEER. CDR3 nucleotides: TGCGCCAGCAGTCCAGGAGGAGGGAGTAACTATGGCTACACCTTC. Translated, it gives CASSPGGGSNYGYTF.

V gene TRBV27 combines with J gene TRBJ2-7; 7 bases map to TRBD2. CDR3 length: 14 amino acids. The ends lost 6 bases at V and 5 bases at J; junction bases unmatched: 10. CDR1 is MNHEY, CDR2 SMNVEV, per germline (reference sequence). CDR3 DNA: TGTGCCAGCAGGGACATGGGAGGGTTAGACGAGCAGTACTTC. This encodes CASRDMGGLDEQYF.

The rearrangement uses TRBV19 and TRBJ1-5, with D unclear. Germline values: CDR1 LNHDA, CDR2 SQIVND (reference sequence). V lost 6 bases and J lost 0, with 6 bases in between. This CDR3 is built from 13 residues. As DNA, the CDR3 is TGTGCCAGTAGCCCCTATAGCAATCAGCCCCAGCATTTT. The encoded protein is CASSPYSNQPQHF.

This chain joins TRBV5-1 and TRBJ2-7, with D perhaps TRBD1 or TRBD2 (6 bases each). CDR1 SGHRS and CDR2 YFSETQ come from the germline V gene. V dropped 3 bases and J dropped 0 bases, with 16 bases sitting between them. The CDR3 has 16 amino acids. The DNA of the CDR3 is TGCGCCAGCAGCTCGATGGGGGGCCGGAGCTCCTACGAGCAGTACTTC. Protein: CASSSMGGRSSYEQYF. Full variable domain (missing parts from reference TRBV5-1 and TRBJ2-7): KAGVTQTPRYLIKTRGQQVTLSCSPISGHRSVSWYQQTPGQGLQFLFEYFSETQRNKGNFPGRFSGRQFSNSRSEMNVSTLELGDSALYLCASSSMGGRSSYEQYFGPGTRLTVT.

The chain links TRBV5-5 to TRBJ2-7; no reliable D call. The V and J ends lost 0 bases and 1 base respectively, with 5 bases between them. The CDR3 is 13 amino acids. Germline V gene lookup returns CDR1 SGHKS and CDR2 YYEKEE (reference sequence). CDR3 in DNA: TGTGCCAGCAGCTTGGACGGTTCCTACGAGCAGTACTTC. It encodes CASSLDGSYEQYF.

The chain couples TRBV19 to TRBJ1-2, with 8 bases aligning to TRBD1. V lost 5 bases and J lost 4; bases outside the gene matches: 6. This CDR3 region has 14 residues. The V gene's germline CDR1 is LNHDA and CDR2 SQIVND (reference sequence). In nucleotides, the CDR3 is TGTGCCAGTAGTCGGCCCGGGACAGGCTATGGCTACACCTTC. Its protein product is CASSRPGTGYGYTF.

The chain couples TRBV4-1 to TRBJ2-7; perhaps TRBD1 as D (5 bases). Trimming removed 5 bases at V and 3 bases at J, with 14 bases between. Per the germline V gene, CDR1 is MGHRA and CDR2 is YSYEKL. The CDR3 totals 14 residues. DNA for the CDR3: TGCGCCAGCAGCTCCCAATCTGACAGCTACGAGCAGTACTTC. Translation gives CASSSQSDSYEQYF.

The rearrangement links TRBV7-9 to TRBJ1-3, with D perhaps matching TRBD1 (6 bases). The V gene lost 1 base and the J gene lost 0 bases, with 13 bases spanning the gap. The CDR3 has 17 amino acids. CDR1 and CDR2 from the germline V gene are SEHNR and FQNEAQ (reference sequence). The CDR3 region has the DNA TGTGCCAGCAGCTTAGAATCCAGGGGTTCCTCTGGAAACACCATATATTTT. It translates to CASSLESRGSSGNTIYF.

This sequence joins TRBV5-1 and TRBJ2-7; no definite D call. Germline lookup yields CDR1 SGHRS and CDR2 YFSETQ. Trimming took 1 base from V and 0 from J, leaving 8 bases between them. This CDR3 has 14 amino acids. CDR3 sequence (DNA): TGCGCCAGCAGCTTGACCCAGGCCTCCTACGAGCAGTACTTC. This sequence encodes CASSLTQASYEQYF.

The chain recombines TRBV7-2 with TRBJ1-5, with D possibly TRBD1 on 5 matching bases. Looked up from germline, CDR1 is SGHTA and CDR2 is FQGNSA. The V gene lost 1 base and the J gene lost 2 bases, with 6 bases spanning the gap. There are 14 residues in the CDR3. The CDR3 sequence is CASSLVQGNQPQHF. In DNA form, the CDR3 reads TGTGCCAGCAGCTTAGTACAGGGCAATCAGCCCCAGCATTTT.

This sequence joins TRBV5-1 and TRBJ2-1; 9 nucleotides line up with TRBD1. This CDR3 has 16 residues. The junction had 12 bases not matched to a gene; V was cut back by 4 bases and J by 7 bases. Per the germline V gene, CDR1 is SGHRS and CDR2 is YFSETQ. CDR3 protein: CASSQPTGGSRNEQFF. In DNA form, the CDR3 reads TGCGCCAGCAGCCAACCCACAGGGGGCTCGCGAAATGAGCAGTTCTTC.

The chain employs TRBV11-2 and TRBJ1-2, with D possibly TRBD1 on 6 matching bases. The length of the CDR3 is 17 residues. Trimming shortened V by 5 bases and J by 0 bases, and 19 bases separated the two germline ends. The germline CDR1 and CDR2 sequences are SGHAT and FQNNGV. CDR3: CASSPRAGERANYGYTF. For the CDR3, the DNA is TGTGCCAGCAGCCCCCGAGCAGGGGAAAGGGCTAACTATGGCTACACCTTC.

V usage is TRBV5-1 and J usage is TRBJ1-4; no reliable D call. V was trimmed by 6 bases and J by 6 bases, leaving 9 bases between them. The CDR3 is made up of 12 amino acids. Germline CDR1 SGHRS, CDR2 YFSETQ. Here the CDR3 reads CASKGSDEKLFF. CDR3 DNA: TGCGCCAGCAAGGGTTCAGATGAAAAACTGTTTTTT.

The rearrangement joins TRBV10-2 to TRBJ1-3; D not certain. Germline lookup yields CDR1 WSHSY and CDR2 SAAADI. V lost 2 bases, J lost 4 bases, and 0 bases lay in between. This CDR3 region has 11 residues. In DNA form, the CDR3 reads TGCGCCAGCAGTGAGGGAAACACCATATATTTT. This translates into CASSEGNTIYF.

This rearrangement joins TRBV27 to TRBJ2-3; TRBD2 matches at 12 bases. V shed 3 bases and J 2 bases; nucleotides not matched to a gene: 3. Germline-derived CDR1 and CDR2 are MNHEY and SMNVEV (reference sequence). This CDR3 has 16 residues. CDR3 sequence reads: CASSLRTSGDTDTQYF. The CDR3 coding sequence is TGTGCCAGCAGTTTGCGGACTAGCGGGGACACAGATACGCAGTATTTT.

The V and J genes are TRBV6-4 and TRBJ2-3; D remains unclear. The germline V gene has CDR1 MRHNA and CDR2 SNTAGT. The CDR3 runs to 15 residues. Trimming took 3 bases from V and 1 from J, leaving 11 bases between them. The CDR3 spells CASSERSEGTDTQYF. DNA for the CDR3: TGTGCCAGCAGTGAAAGGTCCGAGGGCACAGATACGCAGTATTTT.

The rearrangement joins TRBV6-5 to TRBJ1-4, with TRBD1 as a possible D gene (5 bases). Germline V gene lookup returns CDR1 MNHEY and CDR2 SVGAGI. The CDR3 has 14 amino acids. V gave up 2 bases and J gave up 7 bases, with 11 bases separating them. The CDR3 is CASSYGGTGEKLFF. Written as DNA, the CDR3 is TGTGCCAGCAGTTACGGGGGGACCGGTGAAAAACTGTTTTTT.

The V gene is TRBV7-6, the J gene TRBJ1-1; D possibly corresponds to TRBD1 (6 bases). V was clipped by 1 base and J by 0 bases, with 9 bases between them. The CDR3 totals 15 residues. The germline V gene encodes CDR1 SGHVS and CDR2 FNYEAQ. In nucleotides, the CDR3 is TGTGCCAGCAGCTTAGACGGGGGCTTGAACACTGAAGCTTTCTTT. Translation: CASSLDGGLNTEAFF. Looking up the rest from reference TRBV7-6 and TRBJ1-1 gives the full variable domain: GAGVSQSPRYKVTKRGQDVALRCDPISGHVSLYWYRQALGQGPEFLTYFNYEAQQDKSGLPNDRFSAERPEGSISTLTIQRTEQRDSAMYRCASSLDGGLNTEAFFGQGTRLTVV.

CDR3 nucleotides: TGCAGCGCAAGGACTAGGGACTCCTACAATGAGCAGTTCTTC. Encoded protein: CSARTRDSYNEQFF. V gene TRBV29-1 combines with J gene TRBJ2-1; the match to TRBD2 covers 7 bases. Germline V gene sequence: CDR1 SQVTM, CDR2 ANQGSEA. This CDR3 spans 14 amino acids. Trimming took 7 bases from V and 0 from J; bases not matched to a gene: 6.

The chain joins TRBV6-5 to TRBJ1-2; 7 bases map to TRBD1. Germline CDR1 reads MNHEY; CDR2 reads SVGAGI. The CDR3 has 15 residues. Germline trimming cut 6 bases from V and 3 bases from J; bases unmatched to any gene: 10. The CDR3 sequence: CASSPSHRGHYGYTF. The CDR3 nucleotides are TGTGCCAGCAGCCCCTCCCACAGGGGTCACTATGGCTACACCTTC.

V usage is TRBV15 and J usage is TRBJ1-2; TRBD1 matches 7 bases. CDR3 size: 14 residues. Germline-derived CDR1 and CDR2 are LNHNV and YYDKDF (reference sequence). The junction had 4 bases not matched to a gene; V was cut back by 6 bases and J by 0 bases. The DNA for the CDR3 is TGTGCCACCAGGGTGACAGGGTCTAACTATGGCTACACCTTC. Residues: CATRVTGSNYGYTF.

The chain has TRBV4-1 and TRBJ1-6, with D perhaps TRBD1 (5 bases). The CDR3 loop spans 17 amino acids. V was shortened by 0 bases and J by 3 bases, with 12 bases between the two germline ends. CDR1 is MGHRA, CDR2 YSYEKL, per germline. CDR3 nucleotides: TGCGCCAGCAGCCAAGAGGATGACAGTTACTATAATTCACCCCTCCACTTT. Its protein product is CASSQEDDSYYNSPLHF.

The chain couples TRBV4-3 to TRBJ1-2, with D hard to call. Per germline, CDR1 LGHNA and CDR2 YSLEER. The CDR3 consists of 15 residues. V lost 0 bases, J lost 2 bases, and 10 bases lay in between. CDR3 bases: TGCGCCAGCAGCCAAGATGAGAGTTTCAACTATGGCTACACCTTC. Translation gives CASSQDESFNYGYTF.